This TCR beta chain was recovered during a study of T cells in Graves' hyperthyroidism and ophthalmopathy. Broader study findings: Clonotypes that were expanded in thyroid above 0.001 mostly appeared in blood too. Ophthalmopathy was predicted by the model a median of about six months ahead of onset.

For ophthalmopathy patients, the Clinical Activity Score was at least 3 and the NOSPECS grade at least 4; duration was under 3 months. Amplification targeted TCR beta CDR3 regions from RNA transcripts. The HTBI primer set was used in a first-round RT-PCR of the TCR CDR3. TCRdb re-called the multiplex PCR reads with MiXCR, one entry per CDR3 protein. The sample consists of around 520,000 distinct CDR3 sequences, less than 25% of them appearing once. In the case of this clonotype: The target antigen is unknown. The germline gene is not matched at one end of the junction; a read error may be the cause.

The clonotype comes from a woman aged 25 to 39 with Graves' ophthalmopathy. Sequencing used blood.

Here the CDR3 reads CAISLMGIYTF. CDR3 nucleotides: TGTGCCATCAGTTTAATGGGGATCTACACCTTC. This chain joins TRBV12-3 or TRBV12-4 and TRBJ1-2, with D hard to call. This CDR3 has 11 amino acids.